This T cell receptor (beta chain) emerged from a study of cytomegalovirus exposure and HLA in healthy donors. Sequencing was performed with immunoSEQ multiplex PCR; in TCRdb, only in-frame clones are kept and a portion is missing. The sample carries more than 300,000 clones, about nine tenths recorded once. The V end lost 1 base, the J end lost 3 bases, and 13 bases lay between the germline ends. The germline V gene encodes CDR1 LGHNA and CDR2 YSLEER. This CDR3 comprises 15 residues. The chain carries TRBV4-3 and TRBJ2-7; D perhaps matches TRBD2 (5 bases). The TCR originated in a woman under 30 in good health and CMV-seronegative. Sequencing was performed on PBMCs. The CDR3 coding sequence is TGCGCCAGCAGCCAAGTACTAGATCCCCGCTACGAGCAGTACTTC. It codes for CASSQVLDPRYEQYF.